This TCR beta chain was sequenced during a study of regulatory and conventional T cells in RAG deficiency. The CDR3 has 13 residues. Germline values: CDR1 MNHNY, CDR2 SVGAGI (reference sequence). V was trimmed by 0 bases and J by 9 bases, leaving 12 bases between them. Measured with immunoSEQ multiplex PCR; TCRdb has only the in-frame clones, and not every one. Of 6,000 to 7,500 clones listed, approximately 78% were seen once; the top ten hold about 13%. A note on this clone: The antigen is unknown.

Findings and limits, study-wide: Other subsets showed approximately 10-fold reductions, but Treg unique TCR beta sequences fell roughly 90-fold in these patients.

These data were also filed under a second study, of regulatory T cells. That paper adds: The PCR used 52 TRBV and 13 TRBJ primers.

The chain joins TRBV6-6 to TRBJ2-7; D unresolved. The sequenced sample was CD8+ T cells sorted from blood. The receptor was isolated from a human donor in good health. CDR3: CASSYSNFDGQYF. The CDR3 DNA reads TGTGCCAGCAGTTACTCGAATTTCGACGGGCAGTACTTC.